Each of the 18 T cell receptor beta chains below was sequenced from the same sample in a study of identical twins. TCRdb ran MiXCR on the 5' RACE reads and lists one entry per CDR3 protein. The sample yields roughly 700,000 distinct CDR3 sequences, around 8.3% seen once. The same data also went into a second study, on yellow fever vaccine responses in identical twins.

The sample was PBMCs. These receptors were collected from a young woman in good health.

The chain recombines TRBV29-1 with TRBJ1-1; no definite D call. Deletions cut 0 bases from V and 4 bases from J, with 12 bases between. The germline CDR1 and CDR2 sequences are SQVTM and ANQGSEA. This CDR3 has 14 amino acids. CDR3 nucleotides: TGCAGCGTTGAAGATCTAGATGAAGGCACTGAAGCTTTCTTT. It is translated as CSVEDLDEGTEAFF. The complete variable domain, with remaining parts taken from reference TRBV29-1 and TRBJ1-1, reads SAVISQKPSRDICQRGTSLTIQCQVDSQVTMMFWYRQQPGQSLTLIATANQGSEATYESGFVIDKFPISRPNLTFSTLTVSNMSPEDSSIYLCSVEDLDEGTEAFFGQGTRLTVV.

This clonotype was recorded many times. This CDR3 reads CASSLRGTGGREQYF. The CDR3 bases are TGTGCCAGCAGTTTAAGAGGGACAGGGGGCCGCGAGCAGTACTTC. The chain couples TRBV27 to TRBJ2-7, with 12 bases aligning to TRBD1. V shed 2 bases and J 6 bases; nucleotides not matched to a gene: 5. The CDR3 length is 15 residues. Germline V lookup: CDR1 MNHEY, CDR2 SMNVEV (reference sequence).

The chain combines TRBV6-1 with TRBJ2-1; 9 nucleotides match TRBD2. The J segment lost 7 bases and the V segment lost 3 bases, leaving 16 bases of the junction unmatched. Germline V gene data show CDR1 as MNHNS and CDR2 as SASEGT. The CDR3 consists of 18 residues. The CDR3 region has the DNA TGTGCCAGCAGTGACGGTAGTCCGGGGCGGGGGGGCTTAAATGAGCAGTTCTTC. Amino acids: CASSDGSPGRGGLNEQFF.

This clonotype occurred a few times. The V call is TRBV11-2, the J call TRBJ2-3; 7 nucleotides match TRBD2. The germline V gene encodes CDR1 SGHAT and CDR2 FQNNGV. J gave up 0 bases and V 6 bases, and 9 bases lay outside the gene matches. CDR3 length: 16 amino acids. Written as DNA, the CDR3 is TGTGCCAGCAGAACCATAGCGGGTACTAGCACAGATACGCAGTATTTT. The encoded protein is CASRTIAGTSTDTQYF.

This clonotype was seen a few times. The chain uses TRBV27 and TRBJ2-3; 13 bases align to TRBD2. The CDR3 consists of 16 residues. The germline CDR1 and CDR2 sequences are MNHEY and SMNVEV (reference sequence). After removal of 6 bases from V and 4 bases from J, the junction contained 7 bases not matched to a gene. CDR3: CASRGLAGVMSDTQYF. Here the CDR3 DNA reads TGTGCCAGCAGAGGACTAGCGGGAGTTATGTCAGATACGCAGTATTTT.

This clonotype appeared many times. The chain is built from TRBV12-3 or TRBV12-4 and TRBJ1-2; TRBD1 is a possible D gene (5 bases). There are 14 residues in the CDR3. V was cut by 2 bases and J by 4 bases, with 11 bases left in between. The CDR3 region has the DNA TGTGCCAGCAGTTTAAGGTGGGGGGGCTATGGCTACACCTTC. It translates to CASSLRWGGYGYTF.

The V and J genes are TRBV11-2 and TRBJ1-4, with TRBD1 as a possible D gene (5 bases). Germline V gives CDR1 SGHAT, CDR2 FQNNGV. CDR3 length: 16 amino acids. Trimming pared 5 bases from V and 5 bases from J, leaving 18 bases between. CDR3 loop: CASSVRRQLLNEKLFF. The DNA of the CDR3 is TGTGCCAGCAGCGTCAGGAGACAGCTCCTAAATGAAAAACTGTTTTTT. The full variable domain, in which reference TRBV11-2 and TRBJ1-4 provide the parts outside the CDR3, is EAGVAQSPRYKIIEKRQSVAFWCNPISGHATLYWYQQILGQGPKLLIQFQNNGVVDDSQLPKDRFSAERLKGVDSTLKIQPAKLEDSAVYLCASSVRRQLLNEKLFFGSGTQLSVL.

This clonotype occurred many times. The V gene is TRBV3-1, the J gene TRBJ1-2, with D perhaps matching TRBD1 (5 bases). The CDR3 consists of 14 residues. V lost 4 bases to trimming and J lost 4 bases, with 13 bases between them. CDR1 and CDR2 from the germline V gene are LGHDT and YNNKEL (reference sequence). The CDR3 DNA reads as TGTGCCAGCAGCCCCGAAGACAGTGGCTATGGCTACACCTTC. This gives the protein CASSPEDSGYGYTF.

The table lists this clonotype with a few counts. The V gene is TRBV7-9, the J gene TRBJ1-2; the D is unclear. Trimming shortened V by 5 bases and J by 4 bases, and 17 bases separated the two germline ends. This CDR3 region has 15 residues. Germline V gene data show CDR1 as SEHNR and CDR2 as FQNEAQ (reference sequence). DNA of the CDR3: TGTGCCAGCAGCGTACAAGCTTCGGCGAGCTATGGCTACACCTTC. This codes for CASSVQASASYGYTF. Combining the CDR3 with reference TRBV7-9 and TRBJ1-2 gives the whole variable domain DTGVSQNPRHKITKRGQNVTFRCDPISEHNRLYWYRQTLGQGPEFLTYFQNEAQLEKSRLLSDRFSAERPKGSFSTLEIQRTEQGDSAMYLCASSVQASASYGYTFGSGTRLTVV.

The chain joins TRBV5-5 to TRBJ2-5; the D call may be TRBD1 or TRBD2 (6 bases each). CDR3 length: 17 amino acids. With 1 base removed from V and 4 bases from J, the gap between germline ends came to 20 bases. Germline V gene lookup returns CDR1 SGHKS and CDR2 YYEKEE (reference sequence). The CDR3 reads CASSLSIGGRVGETQYF. CDR3 in DNA: TGTGCCAGCAGCTTGAGTATAGGGGGGAGAGTTGGAGAGACCCAGTACTTC. Based on the CDR3 plus reference TRBV5-5 and TRBJ2-5, the full variable domain is DAGVTQSPTHLIKTRGQQVTLRCSPISGHKSVSWYQQVLGQGPQFIFQYYEKEERGRGNFPDRFSARQFPNYSSELNVNALLLGDSALYLCASSLSIGGRVGETQYFGPGTRLLVL.

The V and J genes are TRBV20-1 and TRBJ2-7; the match to TRBD2 covers 13 bases. Looked up from germline, CDR1 is DFQATT and CDR2 is SNEGSKA (reference sequence). This CDR3 contains 15 residues. With 1 base clipped from V and 5 bases from J, the junction kept 5 bases outside the gene matches. The CDR3 here is CSARGLGLAGNEQYF. As DNA, the CDR3 is TGCAGTGCTAGAGGACTGGGACTAGCGGGAAACGAGCAGTACTTC.

The chain carries TRBV7-2 and TRBJ2-2; D unclear. V was clipped by 1 base and J by 6 bases, with 9 bases between them. Germline V CDR1 and CDR2: SGHTA, FQGNSA. The length of the CDR3 is 14 residues. The CDR3 DNA is TGTGCCAGCAGCTTAGTCACCCAGCCCGGGGAGCTGTTTTTT. It is translated as CASSLVTQPGELFF.

The genes are TRBV5-4 and TRBJ2-3; a possible D gene is TRBD1 (6 bases). Trimming shortened V by 3 bases and J by 1 base, and 18 bases separated the two germline ends. The CDR3 has 17 residues. Per germline, CDR1 SGHNT and CDR2 YYREEE (reference sequence). The CDR3 DNA follows: TGTGCCAGCAGCTCCCCCGGGTGGGGACAACGCACAGATACGCAGTATTTT. Translation gives CASSSPGWGQRTDTQYF.

This clonotype was detected only a few times. The chain couples TRBV3-1 to TRBJ2-3; 8 bases align to TRBD2. Germline lookup yields CDR1 LGHDT and CDR2 YNNKEL (reference sequence). V lost 0 bases and J lost 4; bases outside the gene matches: 6. This CDR3 is 16 amino acids long. The CDR3 DNA reads as TGTGCCAGCAGCCAAGACCCGGGAGGGTCGGCAGATACGCAGTATTTT. It is translated as CASSQDPGGSADTQYF.

This clonotype was recorded a few times. This sequence joins TRBV4-3 and TRBJ2-7; D gene uncertain. Trimming removed 0 bases from V and 1 base from J, with 10 bases in between. The CDR3 loop spans 15 amino acids. The germline gives CDR1 LGHNA, CDR2 YSLEER. The CDR3 region is CASSQDGPGSYEQYF. The CDR3 nucleotides read TGCGCCAGCAGCCAAGATGGGCCAGGATCCTACGAGCAGTACTTC.

Here the CDR3 reads CASSPPVQGPGELFF. The CDR3 nucleotides read TGTGCCAGCAGCCCCCCGGTCCAGGGCCCCGGGGAGCTGTTTTTT. The rearrangement joins TRBV12-3 or TRBV12-4 to TRBJ2-2; the D gene is possibly TRBD1 (5 bases). V gave up 6 bases and J gave up 6 bases, with 17 bases separating them. This CDR3 is built from 15 residues.

This sequence joins TRBV10-3 and TRBJ2-2, with unresolved D. V lost 0 bases to trimming and J lost 6 bases, with 8 bases between them. This CDR3 has 14 residues. Germline V gene data show CDR1 as ENHRY and CDR2 as SYGVKD. CDR3 in DNA: TGTGCCATCAGTGAGTCGGCTTATGCCGGGGAGCTGTTTTTT. This encodes CAISESAYAGELFF.

This clonotype was recorded a few times. This chain uses TRBV6-5 with TRBJ2-2; D might be TRBD1 (5 bases). The V gene's germline CDR1 is MNHEY and CDR2 SVGAGI. This CDR3 is built from 14 residues. V lost 2 bases and J lost 5, with 9 bases in between. The CDR3 spells CASSYESGTGELFF. The CDR3 bases are TGTGCCAGCAGTTACGAGTCAGGGACCGGGGAGCTGTTTTTT.